This entry is about one T cell receptor beta chain. The sample belongs to a study of shared clonotypes between healthy human individuals. Study background: Each donor's CD4 naive and CD4 memory cells filled three plates apiece, CD8 naive two, and CD8 memory one.

Trimming shortened V by 5 bases and J by 8 bases, and 16 bases separated the two germline ends. The germline gives CDR1 MNHEY, CDR2 SVGAGI. The CDR3 covers 13 residues. TCRdb keeps only in-frame clones here, not all; method: immunoSEQ multiplex PCR. The table has fewer than 2.5 million clones, 80% to 95% seen once; the top ten hold roughly 0.39%. Material for sequencing was naive CD4+ T cells from PBMCs. Subset indicated: CD45RA+ positively selected. The receptor was isolated from a young man in good health. Some clones in this sample may be carry-over from other donors' samples. The chain has TRBV6-5 and TRBJ2-7; unclear D gene. The CDR3 here is CASSEFSDQKQYF. The CDR3 nucleotides are TGTGCCAGCAGTGAATTTTCCGATCAGAAGCAGTACTTC.